Following are 20 T cell receptor beta chains from one sample sequenced in a study of low-dose radiotherapy and immunotherapy resistance in tumors. TRAV- and TRBV-specific primers, spanning alpha and beta chains, primed first-strand cDNA. PCR amplification of the TCRs was performed with Phusion for 20 PCR cycles, and it relied on a constant-region primer together with a V-primer adapter. Each CDR3 protein gets one entry after TCRdb re-called the reads with MiXCR. The data contain about 60,000 distinct CDR3 sequences, roughly 23% of them seen just once; the ten biggest clones take up 6.5% to 7%. Noted time point: after trial treatment. Treatment in this sample: LDRT plus nivolumab, ipilimumab, low-dose cyclophosphamide and aspirin (RACIN trial). The source was PBMCs, collected after low-dose radiotherapy plus immunotherapy. These receptors came from a male donor with prostate cancer.

The chain uses TRBV7-2 and TRBJ2-7; 12 bases agree with TRBD2. The CDR3 length is 14 residues. Germline-derived CDR1 and CDR2 are SGHTA and FQGNSA. J was trimmed by 2 bases and V by 5 bases; bases with no gene match: 1. CDR3 loop: CASSASGGAYEQYF. DNA of the CDR3: TGTGCCAGCAGCGCTAGCGGGGGGGCCTACGAGCAGTACTTC.

This clonotype was detected ten times or more. This rearrangement joins TRBV18 to TRBJ1-5; 7 bases agree with TRBD1. The V segment lost 5 bases and the J segment 4 bases; nucleotides outside the gene matches: 5. Germline V gene data show CDR1 as KGHSH and CDR2 as LQKENI. This CDR3 is 14 amino acids long. CDR3 in DNA: TGTGCCAGCTCAACGACAGGGTCAAATCAGCCCCAGCATTTT. Protein product: CASSTTGSNQPQHF.

Notes on this clonotype: A read error is likely here: a far larger clone is one base away. The chain has TRBV27 and TRBJ1-6, with D maybe TRBD1 (6 bases). V gave up 2 bases and J gave up 9 bases, with 14 bases separating them. The V gene's germline CDR1 is MNHEY and CDR2 SMNVEV (reference sequence). This CDR3 has 15 amino acids. CDR3 nucleotide sequence: TGTGCCAGCAGTTTACCCGGGCGACAGGCTTCACCCCTCCACTTT. Translating it yields CASSLPGRQASPLHF.

This clonotype came up many times. The genes are TRBV24-1 and TRBJ1-5, with 10 nucleotides matching TRBD1. Germline V gene sequence: CDR1 KGHDR, CDR2 SFDVKD. This CDR3 spans 16 amino acids. Losses at the gene ends were 4 bases for V and 6 bases for J; bases not matched to a gene: 8. The DNA for the CDR3 is TGTGCCACCAGTGAGCCCGGGACAGGGGTTAGTCAGCCCCAGCATTTT. This translates into CATSEPGTGVSQPQHF.

Ten or more counts support this clonotype. This CDR3 reads CASRYRDLFGTDTQYF. In nucleotides, the CDR3 is TGTGCCAGCAGGTATCGGGACTTATTCGGCACAGATACGCAGTATTTT. This chain connects TRBV2 to TRBJ2-3, with a weak D call TRBD2 (6 bases). The CDR3 totals 16 residues. The V and J ends lost 6 bases and 1 base respectively, with 17 bases between them. From germline, CDR1 is SNHLY and CDR2 FYNNEI.

Note on this clonotype: This sequence is one base from a far larger clone and is likely a read error. The J gene is TRBJ1-2, the V gene TRBV5-8, with D unclear. In germline, CDR1 is SGHTS, CDR2 YDEGEE. Trimming pared 4 bases from V and 4 bases from J, leaving 14 bases between. The length of the CDR3 is 14 residues. The CDR3 loop reads CASSQQSMVYGYTF. The DNA of the CDR3 is TGTGCCAGCAGCCAACAGAGTATGGTCTATGGCTACACCTTC.

In this sample, this clonotype turned up many times. The genes are TRBV6-2 or TRBV6-3 and TRBJ2-1; 7 nucleotides align to TRBD1. The CDR3 extends over 15 amino acids. CDR1 MNHEY and CDR2 SVGEGT come from the germline V gene. V lost 5 bases, J lost 4 bases, and 8 bases stayed unmatched. Here the CDR3 DNA reads TGTGCCAGCAGTGAAAGGGACAGAGAATACAATGAGCAGTTCTTC. It codes for CASSERDREYNEQFF.

The rearrangement links TRBV5-1 to TRBJ2-7; 9 bases are a match to TRBD1. The CDR3 loop spans 16 amino acids. Germline CDR1 and CDR2: SGHRS and YFSETQ. V was pared by 4 bases and J by 2 bases, with 10 bases of the junction left unmatched. The CDR3 spells CASSRDRDRPTYEQYF. In DNA form, the CDR3 reads TGCGCCAGCAGCCGGGACAGGGACCGACCAACCTACGAGCAGTACTTC.

This clonotype has ten or more counts. The CDR3 region is CASSFGPNTGELFF. CDR3 nucleotides: TGTGCCAGCAGTTTCGGCCCGAACACCGGGGAGCTGTTTTTT. The rearrangement joins TRBV27 to TRBJ2-2; the D is unclear. With 3 bases removed from V and 0 bases from J, the gap between germline ends came to 5 bases. The CDR3 contains 14 residues. The V gene's germline CDR1 is MNHEY and CDR2 SMNVEV (reference sequence).

About this clonotype itself: The junction differs from germline at one of its ends, possibly a read error. The chain combines TRBV28 with TRBJ1-2, with no clear D. Germline V CDR1 and CDR2: MDHEN, SYDVKM. CDR3 length: 13 amino acids. CDR3 protein: CACSLMEVSGYTF. For the CDR3, the DNA is TGTGCCTGCAGTTTGATGGAGGTCTCTGGCTACACCTTC.

This clonotype was counted many times. The rearrangement joins TRBV29-1 to TRBJ2-7; 8 bases line up with TRBD1. Germline V gene sequence: CDR1 SQVTM, CDR2 ANQGSEA. There are 14 residues in the CDR3. Trimming cost V 5 bases and J 4 bases; bases outside gene matches: 10. The CDR3 DNA reads TGCAGCGTTACCCGCGCAGGGGGCTCATACGAGCAGTACTTC. Protein product: CSVTRAGGSYEQYF.

This clonotype was picked up many times. The genes are TRBV6-5 and TRBJ2-2, with a weak D call TRBD1 (6 bases). Deletions cut 0 bases from V and 7 bases from J, with 9 bases between. Germline assignment: CDR1 MNHEY and CDR2 SVGAGI. The CDR3 is made up of 14 amino acids. This chain's CDR3 is CASSYSRGNGELFF. The CDR3 DNA reads TGTGCCAGCAGTTACTCCAGGGGAAACGGGGAGCTGTTTTTT.

This clonotype has at least ten counts. The rearrangement joins TRBV23-1 to TRBJ2-7; D is perhaps TRBD1 or TRBD2 (6 bases each). TRBV23-1 is identified as an open reading frame with a role that is uncertain. With 1 base removed from V and 4 bases from J, the gap between germline ends came to 17 bases. The CDR3 loop spans 16 amino acids. The CDR3 loop reads CASSQLLEQGGYEQYF. CDR3 nucleotide sequence: TGCGCCAGCAGTCAATTACTTGAACAGGGAGGTTACGAGCAGTACTTC.

This clonotype was seen ten or more times. J is TRBJ1-3 and V is TRBV11-2; tentative D call: TRBD1 (5 bases). This CDR3 is 14 amino acids long. From germline, CDR1 is SGHAT and CDR2 FQNNGV. Trimming stripped 1 base from V and 4 bases from J, with 8 bases between. The CDR3 nucleotides are TGTGCCAGCAGCTTAGGGGACGCGGGAAACACCATATATTTT. Encoded protein: CASSLGDAGNTIYF. The variable domain in full, completed from reference TRBV11-2 and TRBJ1-3, reads EAGVAQSPRYKIIEKRQSVAFWCNPISGHATLYWYQQILGQGPKLLIQFQNNGVVDDSQLPKDRFSAERLKGVDSTLKIQPAKLEDSAVYLCASSLGDAGNTIYFGEGSWLTVV.

In this sample, this clonotype turned up many times. For the CDR3, the DNA is TGTGCCAGCAGCCAACAGGGGGCCACCACAGATACGCAGTATTTT. This sequence encodes CASSQQGATTDTQYF. The chain employs TRBV3-1 and TRBJ2-3; 8 nucleotides line up with TRBD1. The germline gives CDR1 LGHDT, CDR2 YNNKEL (reference sequence). V lost 2 bases to trimming and J lost 2 bases; unmatched junction nucleotides: 3. The CDR3 consists of 15 residues.

This clonotype was detected ten times or more. This chain uses TRBV5-1 with TRBJ1-1; possible D gene TRBD1, 6 bases. The CDR3 loop spans 15 amino acids. The V gene's germline CDR1 is SGHRS and CDR2 YFSETQ. Deletions cut 4 bases from V and 1 base from J, with 14 bases between. In DNA form, the CDR3 reads TGCGCCAGCAGCACGCTGGACAGTTCGAACACTGAAGCTTTCTTT. Amino acids: CASSTLDSSNTEAFF.

CDR3 in amino acids: CASGKGLAERQFF. The CDR3 DNA follows: TGTGCCAGCGGAAAGGGACTAGCGGAGCGGCAGTTCTTC. The gene calls are TRBV2 and TRBJ2-1, with 11 positions matching TRBD2. Germline assignment: CDR1 SNHLY and CDR2 FYNNEI. The CDR3 runs to 13 residues. Trimming removed 8 bases from V and 12 bases from J; junction bases left unmatched: 9.

Concerning this clonotype: This likely came from a read error, as a far larger clone is one base away. This rearrangement joins TRBV6-4 to TRBJ2-7; 7 positions agree with TRBD2. J lost 7 bases, V lost 2 bases, and 20 bases had no gene match. CDR3 length: 18 amino acids. Germline V gives CDR1 MRHNA, CDR2 SNTAGT. The CDR3 DNA is TGTGCCAGCAGTGACCCCCCCTCTAGCGGTAAGGTACACAATGAGCAGTACTTC. Amino acid sequence: CASSDPPSSGKVHNEQYF.

This clonotype appeared many times. The J gene is TRBJ2-3, the V gene TRBV24-1; 8 nucleotides agree with TRBD2. The CDR3 has 16 residues. The germline CDR1 and CDR2 sequences are KGHDR and SFDVKD. V shed 4 bases, J shed 6 bases, and the junction held 11 bases outside the gene matches. This CDR3 is CATSETGTRYPDTQYF. The DNA for the CDR3 is TGTGCCACCAGTGAAACCGGGACTAGGTACCCCGATACGCAGTATTTT.

This clonotype was observed many times. The chain joins TRBV7-9 to TRBJ1-6; 10 nucleotides line up with TRBD1. In germline, CDR1 is SEHNR, CDR2 FQNEAQ (reference sequence). Trimming at V came to 5 bases and at J to 10 bases, leaving 11 bases not matched to a gene. This CDR3 spans 16 amino acids. CDR3 in DNA: TGTGCCAGCAGCACCGGGGACAGGGGTTTTGGATCACCCCTCCACTTT. It yields the protein CASSTGDRGFGSPLHF.